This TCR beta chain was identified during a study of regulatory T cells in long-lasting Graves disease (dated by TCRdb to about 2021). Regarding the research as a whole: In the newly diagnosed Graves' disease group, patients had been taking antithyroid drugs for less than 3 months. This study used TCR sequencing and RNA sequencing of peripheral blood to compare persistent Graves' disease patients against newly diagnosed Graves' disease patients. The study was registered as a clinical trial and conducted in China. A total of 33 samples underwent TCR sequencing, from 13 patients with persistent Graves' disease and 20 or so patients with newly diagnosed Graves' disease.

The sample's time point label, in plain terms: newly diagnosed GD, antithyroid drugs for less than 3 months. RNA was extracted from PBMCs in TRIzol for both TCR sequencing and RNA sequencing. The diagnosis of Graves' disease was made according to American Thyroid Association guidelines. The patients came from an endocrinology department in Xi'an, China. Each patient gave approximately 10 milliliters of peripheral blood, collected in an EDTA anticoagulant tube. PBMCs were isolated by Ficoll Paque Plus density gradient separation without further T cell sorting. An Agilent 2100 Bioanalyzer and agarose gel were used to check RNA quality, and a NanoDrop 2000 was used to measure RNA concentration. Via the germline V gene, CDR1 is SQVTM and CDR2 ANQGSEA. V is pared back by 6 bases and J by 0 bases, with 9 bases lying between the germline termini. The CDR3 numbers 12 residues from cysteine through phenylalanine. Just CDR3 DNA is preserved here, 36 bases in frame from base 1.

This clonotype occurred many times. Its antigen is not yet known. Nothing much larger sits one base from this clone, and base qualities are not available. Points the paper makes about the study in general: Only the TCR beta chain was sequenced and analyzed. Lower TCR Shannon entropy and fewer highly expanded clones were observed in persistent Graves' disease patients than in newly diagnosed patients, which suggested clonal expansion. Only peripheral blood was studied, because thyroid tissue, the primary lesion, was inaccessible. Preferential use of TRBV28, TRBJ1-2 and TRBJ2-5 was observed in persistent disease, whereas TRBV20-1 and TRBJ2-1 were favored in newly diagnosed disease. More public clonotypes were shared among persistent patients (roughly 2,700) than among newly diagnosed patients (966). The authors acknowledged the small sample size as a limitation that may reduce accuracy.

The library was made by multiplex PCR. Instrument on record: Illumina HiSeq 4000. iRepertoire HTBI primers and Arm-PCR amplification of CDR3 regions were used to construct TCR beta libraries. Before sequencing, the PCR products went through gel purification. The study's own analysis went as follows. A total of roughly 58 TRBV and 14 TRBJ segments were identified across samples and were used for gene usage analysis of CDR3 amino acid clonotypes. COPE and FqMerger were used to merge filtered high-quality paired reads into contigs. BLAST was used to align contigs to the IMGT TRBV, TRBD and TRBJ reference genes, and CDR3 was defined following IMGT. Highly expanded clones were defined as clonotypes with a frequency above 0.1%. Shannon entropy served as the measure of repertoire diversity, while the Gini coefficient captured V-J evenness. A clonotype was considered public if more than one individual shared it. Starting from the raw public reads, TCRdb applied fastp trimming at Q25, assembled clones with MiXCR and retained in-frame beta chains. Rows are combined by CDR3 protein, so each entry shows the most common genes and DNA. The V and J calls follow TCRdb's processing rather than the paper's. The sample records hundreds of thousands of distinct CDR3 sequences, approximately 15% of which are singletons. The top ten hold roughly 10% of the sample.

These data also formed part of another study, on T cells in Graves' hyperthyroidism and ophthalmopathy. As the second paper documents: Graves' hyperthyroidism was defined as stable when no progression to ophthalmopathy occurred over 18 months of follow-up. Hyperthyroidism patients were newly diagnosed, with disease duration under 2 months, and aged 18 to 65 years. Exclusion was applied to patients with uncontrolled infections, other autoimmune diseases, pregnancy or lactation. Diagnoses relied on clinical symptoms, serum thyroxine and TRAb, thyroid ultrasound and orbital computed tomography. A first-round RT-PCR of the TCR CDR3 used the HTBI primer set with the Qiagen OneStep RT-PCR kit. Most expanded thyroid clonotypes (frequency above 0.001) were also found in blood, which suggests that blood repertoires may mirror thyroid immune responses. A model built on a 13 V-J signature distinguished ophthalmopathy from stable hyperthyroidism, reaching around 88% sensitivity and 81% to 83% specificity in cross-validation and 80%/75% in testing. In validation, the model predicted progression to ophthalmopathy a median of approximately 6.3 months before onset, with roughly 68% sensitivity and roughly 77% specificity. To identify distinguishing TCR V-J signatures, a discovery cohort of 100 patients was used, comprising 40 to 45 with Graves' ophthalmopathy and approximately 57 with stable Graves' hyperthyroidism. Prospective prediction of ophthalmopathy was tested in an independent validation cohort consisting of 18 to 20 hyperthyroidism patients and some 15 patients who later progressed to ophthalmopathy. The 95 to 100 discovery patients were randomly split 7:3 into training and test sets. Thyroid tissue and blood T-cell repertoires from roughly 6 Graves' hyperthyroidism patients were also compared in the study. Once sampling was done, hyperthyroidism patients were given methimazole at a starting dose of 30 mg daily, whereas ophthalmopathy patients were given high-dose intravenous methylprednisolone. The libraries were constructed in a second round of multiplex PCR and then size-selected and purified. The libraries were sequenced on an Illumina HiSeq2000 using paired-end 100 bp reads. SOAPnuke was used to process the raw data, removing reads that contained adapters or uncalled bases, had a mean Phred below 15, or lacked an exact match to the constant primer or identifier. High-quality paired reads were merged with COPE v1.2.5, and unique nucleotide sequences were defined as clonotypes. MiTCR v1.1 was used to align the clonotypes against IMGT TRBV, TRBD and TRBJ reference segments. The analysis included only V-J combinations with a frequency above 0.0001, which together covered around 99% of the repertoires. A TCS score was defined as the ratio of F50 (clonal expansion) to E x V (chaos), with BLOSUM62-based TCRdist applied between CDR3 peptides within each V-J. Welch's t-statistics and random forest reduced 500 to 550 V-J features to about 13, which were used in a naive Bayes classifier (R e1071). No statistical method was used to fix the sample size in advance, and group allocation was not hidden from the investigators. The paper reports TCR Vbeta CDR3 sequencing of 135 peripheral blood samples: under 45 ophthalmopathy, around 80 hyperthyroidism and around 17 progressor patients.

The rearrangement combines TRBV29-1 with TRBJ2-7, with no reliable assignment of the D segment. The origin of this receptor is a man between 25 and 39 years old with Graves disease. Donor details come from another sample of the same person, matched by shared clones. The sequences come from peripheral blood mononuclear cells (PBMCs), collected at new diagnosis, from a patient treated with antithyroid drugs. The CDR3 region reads CSVSRSSYEQYF. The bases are TGCAGCGTGAGCCGGAGCTCCTACGAGCAGTACTTC.